This record covers a single T cell receptor (beta chain). What this receptor recognizes is not known. There are no base qualities to consult, and no much larger clone falls within one base. The CDR3 measures 15 amino acids from cysteine to phenylalanine. The DNA shown is the 45-base CDR3, in frame from base 1. Trimming removed 4 bases from V and 5 bases from J; the gene matches leave 5 bases unexplained. The germline V gene specifies MDHEN as CDR1 and SYDVKM as CDR2. These data are taken from a study of blood T cell repertoires in COVID-19 (dated by TCRdb to between 2020 and 2021). Regarding the study in general: Collaborator samples came from the United States, Italy and Spain and covered acute and convalescent phases of COVID-19. The material from the prospective study consisted of cDNA or gDNA derived from T cells, B-cell-depleted T cells, or PBMCs. Deeply sampled blood TCRbeta repertoires from subjects exposed to, actively infected with, or recovered from COVID-19 were included in the dataset. The repertoires were released in a freely available public database meant as a resource for research on the immune response to SARS-CoV-2. The samples were drawn from two sources: the first 160 participants of the ongoing ImmuneRACE study, and 1,000 to 1,500 subjects contributed by 6 global collaborators. Nearly every sample came with metadata listing a de-identified subject ID, COVID-19 status, age in years and sex. Where available, HLA class I and class II types were taken from metadata supplied by the sample provider and were not determined by assay-based typing.

Collaborating institutions collected whole blood in K2EDTA tubes following their own protocols. For TCRbeta analysis, collaborators shipped samples as frozen whole blood, isolated PBMCs, or DNA extracted from either of those sample types. The research as a whole found: Clinical and demographic metadata were provided uncurated, with the amount varying by source and participant.

The immunoSEQ Assay, a bias-controlled multiplex PCR, was used to amplify TCRbeta CDR3 regions from genomic DNA. The authors' pipeline ran thus. The number of nucleated cells in each sample was estimated by amplification of reference gene primers within the assay. To quantify the absolute abundance of each unique TCRbeta CDR3 rearrangement, sequence reads were collapsed and filtered. Productive Simpson clonality was computed per sample as the square root of Simpson's diversity index over productive rearrangements. Not all clones reach the TCRdb copy of this immuneACCESS table, which keeps in-frame sequences only. Checked studies attribute under half of the gap to unresolved V genes and leave the rest unexplained. V and J calls and clone size are copied from that table; D and trimming were computed from the DNA. Here the sample has around 190,000 clones; about 85% occur a single time. Clones ranked in the top ten supply 8.2% of the sample.

The TCR originated in a woman aged 60-75 years with acute or convalescent COVID-19. Sequenced input: peripheral blood. The V and J segments used are TRBV28 and TRBJ1-3; 10 bases in the junction line up with TRBD1. The sequenced DNA is TGTGCCAGCAGTTACCGGGACAGGGGAAGAAACACCATATATTTT. Translated, it gives CASSYRDRGRNTIYF.